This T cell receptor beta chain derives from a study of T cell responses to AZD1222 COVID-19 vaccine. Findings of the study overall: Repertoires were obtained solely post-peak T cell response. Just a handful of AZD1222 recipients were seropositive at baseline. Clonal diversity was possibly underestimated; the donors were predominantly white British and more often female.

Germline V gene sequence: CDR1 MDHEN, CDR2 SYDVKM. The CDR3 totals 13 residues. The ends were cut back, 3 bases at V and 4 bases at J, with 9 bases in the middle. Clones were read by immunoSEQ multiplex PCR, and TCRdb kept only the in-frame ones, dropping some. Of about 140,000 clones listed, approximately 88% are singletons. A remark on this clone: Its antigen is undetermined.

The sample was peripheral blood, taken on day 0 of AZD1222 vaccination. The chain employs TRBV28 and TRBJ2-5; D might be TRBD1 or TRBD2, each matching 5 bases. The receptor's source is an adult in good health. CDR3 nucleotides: TGTGCCAGCAGTTTCGGGGACCGAGAGACCCAGTACTTC. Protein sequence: CASSFGDRETQYF.